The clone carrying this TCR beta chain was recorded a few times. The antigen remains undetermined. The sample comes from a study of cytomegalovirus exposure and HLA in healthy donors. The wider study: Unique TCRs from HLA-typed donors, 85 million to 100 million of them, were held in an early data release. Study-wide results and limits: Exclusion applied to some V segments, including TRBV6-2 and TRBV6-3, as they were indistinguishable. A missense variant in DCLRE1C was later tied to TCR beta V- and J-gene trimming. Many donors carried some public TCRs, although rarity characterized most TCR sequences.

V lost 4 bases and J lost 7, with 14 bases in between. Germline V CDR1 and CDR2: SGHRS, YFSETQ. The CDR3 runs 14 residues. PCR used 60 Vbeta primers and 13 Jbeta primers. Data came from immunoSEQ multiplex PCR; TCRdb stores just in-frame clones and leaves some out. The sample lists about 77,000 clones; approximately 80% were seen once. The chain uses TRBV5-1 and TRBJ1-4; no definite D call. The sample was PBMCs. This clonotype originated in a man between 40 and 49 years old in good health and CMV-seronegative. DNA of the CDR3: TGCGCCAGCAGCCTCCTCGGTGGCGGTGAAAAACTGTTTTTT. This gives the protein CASSLLGGGEKLFF.